The source of this T cell receptor (beta chain) is a study of T-cell reconstitution after alpha-beta-depleted transplantation in children. Overall study findings and caveats: T-cell numbers and diversity, one year after transplant, stemmed largely from T cells that were newly produced.

Unique molecular identifiers were built into the TCRbeta library. TCRdb called the PCR reads again in MiXCR, with one record for every CDR3 protein. The sample includes under 300,000 distinct CDR3 sequences, approximately 10% of them seen just once. This clonotype was counted ten times or more. What it recognizes is unknown. Trimming removed 1 base from V and 12 bases from J, with 12 bases in between. Germline-derived CDR1 and CDR2 are DFQATT and SNEGSKA (reference sequence). The CDR3 contains 12 residues. The clonotype originates from a male patient between 2 and 9 years old who had a stem cell transplant for chronic granulomatous disease, so the T cells may come from the graft donor. This sequence joins TRBV20-1 and TRBJ1-4; D is uncertain. This specimen was peripheral blood, taken 180 days after TCRalphabeta/CD19-depleted stem cell transplant. The CDR3 sequence: CSARARRQELFF. Written as DNA, the CDR3 is TGCAGTGCTAGAGCCAGACGGCAAGAACTGTTTTTT.